The 10 T cell receptor beta chains below all came from one sample that was sequenced in a study of T-cell reconstitution after alpha-beta-depleted transplantation in children. Molecular barcoding with unique molecular identifiers was used for the TCRbeta library. TCRdb independently ran MiXCR on the PCR reads; one entry per CDR3 protein. The repertoire holds 600,000 to 800,000 distinct CDR3 sequences, with 13% as singletons. Here the sequenced sample was PBMCs, taken before TCRalphabeta/CD19-depleted stem cell transplant. The receptors here all came from a girl aged 2 to 10 with congenital amegakaryocytic thrombocytopenia, due to receive a stem cell transplant.

Many counts were recorded for this clonotype. V and J are TRBV5-5 and TRBJ1-2; D ambiguous. The CDR3 runs to 15 residues. Germline V gene data show CDR1 as SGHKS and CDR2 as YYEKEE (reference sequence). V lost 4 bases and J 7 bases, leaving 20 bases between the germline ends. The CDR3 DNA follows: TGTGCCAGCAGCCTAACTGAAAGTCCATACTCTGGCTACACCTTC. It yields the protein CASSLTESPYSGYTF.

This clonotype was counted at least ten times. The chain carries TRBV5-1 and TRBJ2-1, with 10 bases fitting TRBD2. Germline V gene lookup returns CDR1 SGHRS and CDR2 YFSETQ. The trim removed 3 bases at V and 4 bases at J, leaving 4 bases unmatched. The CDR3 loop spans 15 amino acids. CDR3 nucleotides: TGCGCCAGCAGCTCCGGGACTAGCGATTACAATGAGCAGTTCTTC. Translating gives CASSSGTSDYNEQFF.

This clonotype showed up many times. The chain combines TRBV15 with TRBJ2-1; TRBD2 agrees at 7 bases. After removal of 0 bases from V and 9 bases from J, the junction contained 8 bases not matched to a gene. The V gene's germline CDR1 is LNHNV and CDR2 YYDKDF (reference sequence). The CDR3 is 15 amino acids. The CDR3 bases are TGTGCCACCAGCAGAGATCCCGCTAGCGGTGGTGAGCAGTTCTTC. Translation gives CATSRDPASGGEQFF.

This clonotype was counted a few times. The V and J genes are TRBV5-1 and TRBJ2-7; 9 positions match TRBD2. CDR1 and CDR2 from the germline V gene are SGHRS and YFSETQ. This CDR3 has 15 residues. Trimming removed 1 base from V and 4 bases from J; junction bases left unmatched: 6. In DNA form, the CDR3 reads TGCGCCAGCAGCTTGCTCGCGGGAGGGCAGTACGAGCAGTACTTC. Protein sequence: CASSLLAGGQYEQYF.

This clonotype was counted only a few times. The chain has TRBV20-1 and TRBJ2-2; the D gene could be TRBD1 or TRBD2 (5 bases each). CDR3 length: 14 amino acids. Germline lookup yields CDR1 DFQATT and CDR2 SNEGSKA (reference sequence). The V end was cut by 1 base, the J end by 7 bases, with 13 bases between. The CDR3: CSARVPGSIGELFF. CDR3 DNA: TGCAGTGCTAGAGTCCCAGGGAGTATCGGGGAGCTGTTTTTT.

The genes are TRBV21-1 and TRBJ2-5; the tabulated D call, TRBD1, remains unverified against the DNA. TRBV21-1 has pseudogene status. CDR3 length equals 15 residues. CDR3 protein: CASSKGPGLEETQYF. The CDR3 DNA sequence: TGTGCCAGCAGCAAAGGACCAGGGCTCGAGGAGACCCAGTACTTC.

This clonotype showed up many times. The chain combines TRBV10-3 with TRBJ2-7; the match to TRBD1 covers 8 bases. CDR1 and CDR2 from the germline V gene are ENHRY and SYGVKD. The CDR3 runs to 15 residues. V dropped 3 bases and J dropped 3; count of bases not matched to a gene: 7. The CDR3 loop is CAISEYRGTGYEQYF. CDR3 nucleotides: TGTGCCATCAGTGAATACCGCGGGACAGGCTACGAGCAGTACTTC.

The table lists this clonotype with a few counts. The rearrangement joins TRBV15 to TRBJ2-7; 10 bases match TRBD2. Per the germline V gene, CDR1 is LNHNV and CDR2 is YYDKDF (reference sequence). V was pared by 3 bases and J by 6 bases, with 11 bases of the junction left unmatched. The CDR3 extends over 16 amino acids. Written as DNA, the CDR3 is TGTGCCACCAGCAGCGGTCCTAGCGGGGGCCTTTTCGAGCAGTACTTC. This sequence encodes CATSSGPSGGLFEQYF.

Ten or more counts support this clonotype. The chain has TRBV20-1 and TRBJ2-3; D not resolved. The CDR3 covers 15 residues. Germline-derived CDR1 and CDR2 are DFQATT and SNEGSKA (reference sequence). With 0 bases removed from V and 3 bases from J, the gap between germline ends came to 13 bases. CDR3 DNA sequence: TGCAGTGCTAGAGATCTTGACCATTCTACAGATACGCAGTATTTT. Translation gives CSARDLDHSTDTQYF.

This chain uses TRBV27 with TRBJ1-2, with 10 bases identical to TRBD1. J lost 7 bases, V lost 5 bases, and 16 bases had no gene match. The germline CDR1 and CDR2 sequences are MNHEY and SMNVEV (reference sequence). The CDR3 length is 17 residues. The CDR3 loop reads CASSPTGGVPIWSGYTF. DNA of the CDR3: TGTGCCAGCAGTCCGACAGGGGGCGTCCCTATTTGGAGTGGCTACACCTTC.